Below, one TCR beta chain is given with its context. V dropped 3 bases and J dropped 8 bases, with 13 bases sitting between them. The germline CDR1 and CDR2 sequences are LNHDA and SQIVND (reference sequence). The CDR3 consists of 13 residues. The repertoire was sequenced with immunoSEQ multiplex PCR; TCRdb's copy has only in-frame clones and lacks some. The table includes some 900,000 clones, roughly 72% detected once. The entry originates in a study of shared clonotypes between healthy human individuals. The material sequenced was memory CD4+ T cells sorted from blood. This sample's subset: CD45RA-negative fraction. The chain employs TRBV19 and TRBJ1-2; D perhaps matches TRBD1 (6 bases). This receptor was taken from a man aged 18 to 29 in good health. The CDR3 sequence: CASSILQGTGYTF. CDR3 nucleotides: TGTGCCAGTAGTATCTTACAGGGAACAGGCTACACCTTC.